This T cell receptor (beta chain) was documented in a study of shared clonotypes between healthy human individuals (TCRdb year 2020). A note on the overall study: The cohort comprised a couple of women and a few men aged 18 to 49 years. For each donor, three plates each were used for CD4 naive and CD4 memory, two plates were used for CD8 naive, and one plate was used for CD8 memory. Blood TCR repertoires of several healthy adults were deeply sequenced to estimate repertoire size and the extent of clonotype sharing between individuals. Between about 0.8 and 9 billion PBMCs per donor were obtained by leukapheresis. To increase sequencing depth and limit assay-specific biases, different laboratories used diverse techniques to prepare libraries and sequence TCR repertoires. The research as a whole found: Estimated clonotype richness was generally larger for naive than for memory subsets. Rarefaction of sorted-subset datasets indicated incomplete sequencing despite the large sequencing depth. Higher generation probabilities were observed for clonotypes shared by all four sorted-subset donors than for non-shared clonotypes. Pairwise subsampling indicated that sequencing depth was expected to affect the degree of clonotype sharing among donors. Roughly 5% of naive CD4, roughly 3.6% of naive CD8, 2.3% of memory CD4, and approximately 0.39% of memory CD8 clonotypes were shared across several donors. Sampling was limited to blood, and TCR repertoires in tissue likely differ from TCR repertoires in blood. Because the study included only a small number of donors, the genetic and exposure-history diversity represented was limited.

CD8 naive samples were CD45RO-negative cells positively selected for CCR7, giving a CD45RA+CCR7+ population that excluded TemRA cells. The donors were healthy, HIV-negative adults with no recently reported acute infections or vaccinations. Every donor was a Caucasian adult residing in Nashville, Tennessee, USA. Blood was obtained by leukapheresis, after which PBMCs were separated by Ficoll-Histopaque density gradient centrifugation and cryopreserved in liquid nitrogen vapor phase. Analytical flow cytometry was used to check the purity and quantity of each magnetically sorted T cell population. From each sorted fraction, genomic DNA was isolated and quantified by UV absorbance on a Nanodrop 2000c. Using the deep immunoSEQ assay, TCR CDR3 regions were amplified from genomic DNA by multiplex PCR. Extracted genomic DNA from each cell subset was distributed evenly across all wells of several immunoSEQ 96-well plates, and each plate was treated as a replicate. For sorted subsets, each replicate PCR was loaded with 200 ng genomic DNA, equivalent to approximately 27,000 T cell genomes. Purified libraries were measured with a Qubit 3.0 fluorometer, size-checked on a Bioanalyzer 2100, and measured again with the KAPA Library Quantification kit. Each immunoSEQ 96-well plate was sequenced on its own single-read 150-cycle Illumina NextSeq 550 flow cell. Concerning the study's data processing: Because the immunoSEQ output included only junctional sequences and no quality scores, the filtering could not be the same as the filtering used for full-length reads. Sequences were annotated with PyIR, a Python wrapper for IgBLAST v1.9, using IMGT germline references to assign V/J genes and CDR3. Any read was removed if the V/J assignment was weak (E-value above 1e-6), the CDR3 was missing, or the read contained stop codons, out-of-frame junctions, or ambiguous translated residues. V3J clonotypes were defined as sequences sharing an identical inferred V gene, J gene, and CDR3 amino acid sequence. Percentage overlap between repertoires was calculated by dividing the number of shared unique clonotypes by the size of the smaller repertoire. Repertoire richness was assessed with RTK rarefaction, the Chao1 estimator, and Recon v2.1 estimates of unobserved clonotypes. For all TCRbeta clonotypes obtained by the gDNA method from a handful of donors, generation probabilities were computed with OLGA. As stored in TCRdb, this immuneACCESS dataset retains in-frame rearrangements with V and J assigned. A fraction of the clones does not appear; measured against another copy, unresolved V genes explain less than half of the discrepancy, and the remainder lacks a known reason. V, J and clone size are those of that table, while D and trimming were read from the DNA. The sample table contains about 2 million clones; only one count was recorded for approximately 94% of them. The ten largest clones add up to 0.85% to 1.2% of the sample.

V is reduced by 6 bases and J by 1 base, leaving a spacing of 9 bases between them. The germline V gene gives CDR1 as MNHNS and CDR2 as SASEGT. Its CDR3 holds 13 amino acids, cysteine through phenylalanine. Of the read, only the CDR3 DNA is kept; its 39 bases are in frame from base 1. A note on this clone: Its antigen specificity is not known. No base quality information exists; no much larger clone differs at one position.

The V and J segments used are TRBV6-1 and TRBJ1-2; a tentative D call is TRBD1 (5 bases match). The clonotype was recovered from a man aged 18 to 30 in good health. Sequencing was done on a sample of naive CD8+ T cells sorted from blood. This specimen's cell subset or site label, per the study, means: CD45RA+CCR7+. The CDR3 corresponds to CASSQGLNYGYTF. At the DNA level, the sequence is TGTGCCAGCAGCCAGGGTCTTAACTATGGCTACACCTTC.